This T cell receptor (beta chain) was identified during a study of identical twins. Germline lookup yields CDR1 WNHNN and CDR2 SYGVQD (reference sequence). The V end lost 3 bases, the J end lost 0 bases, and 10 bases lay between the germline ends. The CDR3 has 15 amino acids. This clonotype was seen more than once but under ten times. MiXCR, applied by TCRdb to the 5' RACE reads, yields one record per CDR3 protein. Counted here are 700,000 to 950,000 distinct CDR3 sequences, around an eighth occurring once; the ten biggest clones make up around 1.6%. This same sample was also taken into another study, of yellow fever vaccine responses in identical twins.

The TCR was taken from a woman aged 18-29 years in good health. V usage is TRBV10-1 and J usage is TRBJ2-3; TRBD2 is a possible D gene (6 bases). The sequenced sample was PBMCs. This chain's CDR3 is CASSDGGKSTDTQYF. The CDR3 region has the DNA TGCGCCAGCAGTGATGGGGGGAAAAGCACAGATACGCAGTATTTT.